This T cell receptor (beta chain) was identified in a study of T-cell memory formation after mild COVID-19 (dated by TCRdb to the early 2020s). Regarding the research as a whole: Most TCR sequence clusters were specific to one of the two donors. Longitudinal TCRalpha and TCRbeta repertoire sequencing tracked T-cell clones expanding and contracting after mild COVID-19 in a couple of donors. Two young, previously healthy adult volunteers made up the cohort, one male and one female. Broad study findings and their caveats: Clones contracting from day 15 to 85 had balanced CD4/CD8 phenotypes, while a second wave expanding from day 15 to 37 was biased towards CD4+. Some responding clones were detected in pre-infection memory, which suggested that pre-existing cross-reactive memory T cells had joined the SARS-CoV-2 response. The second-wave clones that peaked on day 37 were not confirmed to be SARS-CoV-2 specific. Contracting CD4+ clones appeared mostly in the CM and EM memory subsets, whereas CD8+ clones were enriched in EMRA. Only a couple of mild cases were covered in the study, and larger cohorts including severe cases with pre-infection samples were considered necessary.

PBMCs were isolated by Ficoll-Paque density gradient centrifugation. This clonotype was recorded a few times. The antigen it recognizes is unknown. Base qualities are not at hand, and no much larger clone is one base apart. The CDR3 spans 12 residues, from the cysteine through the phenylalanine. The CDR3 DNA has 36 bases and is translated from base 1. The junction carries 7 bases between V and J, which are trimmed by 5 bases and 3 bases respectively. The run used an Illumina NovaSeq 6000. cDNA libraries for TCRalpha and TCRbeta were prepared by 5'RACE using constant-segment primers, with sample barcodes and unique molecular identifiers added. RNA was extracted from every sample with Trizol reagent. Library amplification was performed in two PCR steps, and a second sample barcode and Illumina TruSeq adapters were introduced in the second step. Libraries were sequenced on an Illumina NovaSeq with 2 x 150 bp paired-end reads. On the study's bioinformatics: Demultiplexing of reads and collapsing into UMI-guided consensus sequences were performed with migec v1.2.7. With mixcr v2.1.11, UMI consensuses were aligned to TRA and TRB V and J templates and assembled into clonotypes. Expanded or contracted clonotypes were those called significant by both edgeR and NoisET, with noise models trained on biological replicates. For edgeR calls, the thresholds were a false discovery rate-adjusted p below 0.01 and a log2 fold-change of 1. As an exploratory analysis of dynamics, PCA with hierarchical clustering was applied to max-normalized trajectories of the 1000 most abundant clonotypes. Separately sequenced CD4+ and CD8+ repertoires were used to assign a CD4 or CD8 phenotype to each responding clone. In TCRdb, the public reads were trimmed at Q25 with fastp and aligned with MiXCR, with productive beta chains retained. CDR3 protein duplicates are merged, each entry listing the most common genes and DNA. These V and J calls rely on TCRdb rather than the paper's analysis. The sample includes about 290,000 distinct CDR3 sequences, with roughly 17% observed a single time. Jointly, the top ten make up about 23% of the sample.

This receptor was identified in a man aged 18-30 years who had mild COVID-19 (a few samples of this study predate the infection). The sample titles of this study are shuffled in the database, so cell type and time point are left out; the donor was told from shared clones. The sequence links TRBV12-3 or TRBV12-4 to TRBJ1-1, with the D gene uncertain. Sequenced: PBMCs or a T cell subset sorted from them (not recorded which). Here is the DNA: TGTGCCAGCAGTCCCCAGTACACTGAAGCTTTCTTT. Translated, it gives CASSPQYTEAFF.